A single sample gave rise to the 15 T cell receptor beta chains below, sequenced in a study of blood T cells in healthy people across ages. A second PCR, run for about 7 to 11 cycles, used a sample-barcoded 5' primer plus a J-beta primer mix. TCRdb ran MiXCR on the 5' RACE reads and lists one entry per CDR3 protein. The table lists fewer than 800,000 distinct CDR3 sequences, just under 25% of them singletons. The same specimen was also included in a second study, on T cells of mothers and their children.

Sequenced material: blood. The receptors were sampled from a boy aged 10-17 years in good health.

This sequence joins TRBV2 and TRBJ1-2; tentative D call: TRBD1 (5 bases). The germline gives CDR1 SNHLY, CDR2 FYNNEI. There are 15 residues in the CDR3. Trimming removed 1 base from V and 3 bases from J, with 12 bases in between. The CDR3 loop reads CASSEGRGLDYGYTF. The CDR3 DNA sequence: TGTGCCAGCAGTGAAGGGAGGGGATTAGACTATGGCTACACCTTC.

This clonotype was counted only a few times. The chain combines TRBV29-1 with TRBJ2-1; D may correspond to TRBD1 or TRBD2 (5 bases each). The CDR3 extends over 13 amino acids. From germline, CDR1 is SQVTM and CDR2 ANQGSEA. V lost 5 bases and J 8 bases, leaving 16 bases between the germline ends. CDR3 DNA: TGCAGCGTTCGTACCTGGCAGGGACATGAGCAGTTCTTC. The encoded protein is CSVRTWQGHEQFF.

In DNA form, the CDR3 reads TGTGCCAGCAGCGGAGGACTGAACACTGAAGCTTTCTTT. This translates into CASSGGLNTEAFF. The V call is TRBV12-3 or TRBV12-4, the J call TRBJ1-1; D not resolved. The CDR3 has 13 residues. The ends were cut back, 6 bases at V and 0 bases at J, with 8 bases in the middle.

The chain is built from TRBV11-3 and TRBJ2-6, with 10 positions matching TRBD1. Germline trimming cut 4 bases from V and 1 base from J; bases unmatched to any gene: 1. This CDR3 region has 16 residues. The germline gives CDR1 SGHNT, CDR2 YENEEA. CDR3: CASSWGQGSGANVLTF. The CDR3 region has the DNA TGTGCCAGCAGCTGGGGACAGGGGTCTGGGGCCAACGTCCTGACTTTC.

The V call is TRBV14, the J call TRBJ2-5; D possibly corresponds to TRBD2 (5 bases). CDR1 and CDR2 from the germline V gene are SGHDN and FVKESK. V lost 2 bases and J 1 base, leaving 8 bases between the germline ends. This CDR3 region has 14 residues. Here the CDR3 reads CASSQRDPQETQYF. The CDR3 DNA sequence: TGTGCCAGCAGCCAACGGGATCCCCAAGAGACCCAGTACTTC.

This clonotype has only a few counts. This chain uses TRBV5-1 with TRBJ2-2, with 7 bases identical to TRBD1. The junction had 6 bases not matched to a gene; V was cut back by 6 bases and J by 4 bases. The CDR3 runs 14 residues. Germline V CDR1 and CDR2: SGHRS, YFSETQ. This CDR3 is CASTTGPGTGELFF. CDR3 in DNA: TGCGCCAGCACGACAGGGCCGGGCACCGGGGAGCTGTTTTTT.

The DNA of the CDR3 is TGTGCCAGCAGTGAAATGGGCGGTACGCAGTATTTT. Its protein product is CASSEMGGTQYF. V gene TRBV2 combines with J gene TRBJ2-3, with D uncertain. Germline CDR1 reads SNHLY; CDR2 reads FYNNEI. The CDR3 contains 12 residues. Trimming removed 2 bases at V and 8 bases at J, with 8 bases between.

This clonotype came up a few times. The chain is built from TRBV5-1 and TRBJ2-5; D ambiguous. V gave up 0 bases and J gave up 2 bases, with 8 bases separating them. Per germline, CDR1 SGHRS and CDR2 YFSETQ. The CDR3 is 14 residues long. Here the CDR3 reads CASSLATPQETQYF. CDR3 bases: TGCGCCAGCAGCTTGGCAACCCCGCAAGAGACCCAGTACTTC. Variable domain in full (rest from reference TRBV5-1 and TRBJ2-5): KAGVTQTPRYLIKTRGQQVTLSCSPISGHRSVSWYQQTPGQGLQFLFEYFSETQRNKGNFPGRFSGRQFSNSRSEMNVSTLELGDSALYLCASSLATPQETQYFGPGTRLLVL.

A few counts support this clonotype. The chain recombines TRBV7-9 with TRBJ2-1, with TRBD1 as a possible D gene (6 bases). The CDR3 loop spans 15 amino acids. Germline CDR1 SEHNR, CDR2 FQNEAQ (reference sequence). The ends were cut back, 1 base at V and 2 bases at J, with 9 bases in the middle. As DNA, the CDR3 is TGTGCCAGCAGCTTAGTGGACAGAGCCTACAATGAGCAGTTCTTC. It is translated as CASSLVDRAYNEQFF.

V and J are TRBV7-3 and TRBJ2-1; 7 bases fit TRBD1. In germline, CDR1 is SGHTA, CDR2 FQGTGA. This CDR3 contains 16 residues. Unmatched junction bases numbered 10, after V lost 2 bases and J lost 6 bases. This CDR3 reads CASSLVPGGLFNEQFF. CDR3 sequence (DNA): TGTGCCAGCAGCTTAGTCCCAGGGGGTCTCTTCAATGAGCAGTTCTTC.

The sample holds many counts of this clonotype. The chain employs TRBV29-1 and TRBJ2-5; D gene ambiguous. The DNA end favors TRBJ2-1, so the J call may be wrong. Per the germline V gene, CDR1 is SQVTM and CDR2 is ANQGSEA. This CDR3 spans 12 amino acids. The CDR3 region is CSVPLASNEQFF. The CDR3, as DNA: TGCAGCGTTCCTCTGGCTAGCAATGAGCAGTTCTTC.

This clonotype was found a few times. V is TRBV29-1 and J is TRBJ1-2, with 11 bases lining up with TRBD1. Germline V gene data show CDR1 as SQVTM and CDR2 as ANQGSEA. The CDR3 runs 13 residues. With V trimmed by 5 bases and J by 7 bases, 6 bases remained unmatched. CDR3 in DNA: TGCAGCGTTCCCCACGGGACAGGGGGTGGCTACACCTTC. It is translated as CSVPHGTGGGYTF.

The sample holds a few counts of this clonotype. The gene calls are TRBV28 and TRBJ2-7; a possible D gene is TRBD2 (7 bases). Trimming pared 5 bases from V and 4 bases from J, leaving 15 bases between. This CDR3 region has 14 residues. Germline CDR1 MDHEN, CDR2 SYDVKM. The CDR3 loop reads CASSGGGLIYEQYF. The CDR3 nucleotides are TGTGCCAGCAGTGGGGGGGGGCTCATATACGAGCAGTACTTC.

The CDR3 region has the DNA TGTGCCAGCAGCTCGGACAGAGAGACCAAAAACATTCAGTACTTC. This sequence encodes CASSSDRETKNIQYF. V is TRBV11-2 and J is TRBJ2-4, with a weak D call TRBD1 (6 bases). Germline CDR1 SGHAT, CDR2 FQNNGV. The V end lost 4 bases, the J end lost 2 bases, and 12 bases lay between the germline ends. This CDR3 region has 15 residues.

Only a few counts were recorded for this clonotype. The chain recombines TRBV20-1 with TRBJ1-2; D unclear. Germline lookup yields CDR1 DFQATT and CDR2 SNEGSKA (reference sequence). Trimming took off 3 bases at V and 0 bases at J, with 11 bases between the two ends. The CDR3 is 14 amino acids. The CDR3 DNA sequence: TGCAGTGCTAGGGACGTAGCCGCTAACTATGGCTACACCTTC. It translates to CSARDVAANYGYTF.